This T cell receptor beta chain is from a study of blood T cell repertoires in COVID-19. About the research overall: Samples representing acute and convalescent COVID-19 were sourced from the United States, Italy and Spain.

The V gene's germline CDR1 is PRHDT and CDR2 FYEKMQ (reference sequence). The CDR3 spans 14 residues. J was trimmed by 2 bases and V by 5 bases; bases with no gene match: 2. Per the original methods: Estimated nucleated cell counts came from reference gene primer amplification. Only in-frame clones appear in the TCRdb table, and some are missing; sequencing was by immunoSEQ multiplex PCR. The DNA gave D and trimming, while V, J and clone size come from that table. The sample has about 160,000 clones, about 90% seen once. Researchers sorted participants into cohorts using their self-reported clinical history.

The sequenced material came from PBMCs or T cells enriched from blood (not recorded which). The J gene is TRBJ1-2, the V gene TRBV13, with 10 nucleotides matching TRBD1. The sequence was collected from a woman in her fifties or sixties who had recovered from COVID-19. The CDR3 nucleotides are TGTGCCAGCAGCACGGGACAGGGGAACTATGGCTACACCTTC. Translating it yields CASSTGQGNYGYTF. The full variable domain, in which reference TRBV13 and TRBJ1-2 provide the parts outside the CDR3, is AAGVIQSPRHLIKEKRETATLKCYPIPRHDTVYWYQQGPGQDPQFLISFYEKMQSDKGSIPDRFSAQQFSDYHSELNMSSLELGDSALYFCASSTGQGNYGYTFGSGTRLTVV.